These T cell receptor beta chains were read from a single sample in a study of control samples from healthy donors and cancer patients. Clones were read by immunoSEQ multiplex PCR, and TCRdb kept only the in-frame ones, dropping some. Of about 190,000 clones detected, about 91% appear once; the ten largest clones hold 1.8%. Sample: blood. The receptors stem from a man younger than 45 in good health. The CDR3 runs from the conserved cysteine through the conserved F or W. D genes are given only for firm matches.

V gene	CDR3 length	D gene	J gene	CDR3 protein	CDR3 DNA
TRBV6-1	15	NA	TRBJ1-2	CASSDELRAPVGYTF	TGTGCCAGCAGTGACGAACTCCGCGCTCCCGTTGGCTACACCTTC
TRBV7-3	15	NA	TRBJ1-1	CASSLTGVMNTEAFF	TGTGCCAGCAGCTTAACCGGGGTGATGAACACTGAAGCTTTCTTT
TRBV6-5	13	NA	TRBJ1-2	CASRAFQSYGYTF	TGTGCCAGCAGAGCCTTTCAGAGCTATGGCTACACCTTC
TRBV6-5	13	NA	TRBJ2-3	CASSWTGTDTQYF	TGTGCCAGCAGTTGGACGGGGACAGATACGCAGTATTTT
TRBV5-6	14	NA	TRBJ1-2	CASSLDSGSYGYTF	TGTGCCAGCAGCTTGGATTCAGGGAGCTATGGCTACACCTTC
TRBV4-1	16	NA	TRBJ1-1	CASSHGSAGRNTEAFF	TGCGCCAGCAGCCACGGCTCCGCGGGGAGGAACACTGAAGCTTTCTTT
TRBV3-1/TRBV3-2	14	NA	TRBJ2-7	CASSQVGAEGEQYF	TGTGCCAGCAGCCAAGTGGGGGCGGAAGGCGAGCAGTACTTC
TRBV7-9	13	NA	TRBJ1-1	CASSSPPNTEAFF	TGTGCCAGCAGCTCCCCTCCGAACACTGAAGCTTTCTTT
TRBV19	12	NA	TRBJ1-1	CASSIGNTEAFF	TGTGCCAGTAGTATAGGGAACACTGAAGCTTTCTTT
TRBV18	12	NA	TRBJ1-1	CASSRGSFGAFF	TGTGCCAGCTCGAGGGGGTCCTTCGGAGCTTTCTTT
TRBV6-5	15	NA	TRBJ1-2	CASRSSGKMHYGYTF	TGTGCCAGCAGAAGTTCGGGGAAGATGCACTATGGCTACACCTTC
TRBV5-6	13	NA	TRBJ1-1	CASSTGTWTEAFF	TGTGCCAGCAGCACAGGGACGTGGACTGAAGCTTTCTTT
TRBV3-1/TRBV3-2	11	NA	TRBJ1-4	CASSQVGKLFF	TGTGCCAGCAGCCAAGTAGGAAAACTGTTTTTT
TRBV10-3	15	TRBD1	TRBJ1-4	CAISGTGGVWEKLFF	TGTGCCATCAGTGGGACAGGGGGCGTTTGGGAAAAACTGTTTTTT
TRBV7-2	14	NA	TRBJ1-5	CASSLTRGNQPQHF	TGTGCCAGCAGTCTCACGCGAGGGAATCAGCCCCAGCATTTT
TRBV2	14	TRBD1	TRBJ1-5	CASSPGTAYQPQHF	TGTGCCAGCAGTCCCGGGACAGCCTATCAGCCCCAGCATTTT
TRBV4-1	15	NA	TRBJ2-7	CASSQEGRPSIEQYF	TGCGCCAGCAGCCAAGAGGGGAGGCCATCCATAGAGCAGTACTTC